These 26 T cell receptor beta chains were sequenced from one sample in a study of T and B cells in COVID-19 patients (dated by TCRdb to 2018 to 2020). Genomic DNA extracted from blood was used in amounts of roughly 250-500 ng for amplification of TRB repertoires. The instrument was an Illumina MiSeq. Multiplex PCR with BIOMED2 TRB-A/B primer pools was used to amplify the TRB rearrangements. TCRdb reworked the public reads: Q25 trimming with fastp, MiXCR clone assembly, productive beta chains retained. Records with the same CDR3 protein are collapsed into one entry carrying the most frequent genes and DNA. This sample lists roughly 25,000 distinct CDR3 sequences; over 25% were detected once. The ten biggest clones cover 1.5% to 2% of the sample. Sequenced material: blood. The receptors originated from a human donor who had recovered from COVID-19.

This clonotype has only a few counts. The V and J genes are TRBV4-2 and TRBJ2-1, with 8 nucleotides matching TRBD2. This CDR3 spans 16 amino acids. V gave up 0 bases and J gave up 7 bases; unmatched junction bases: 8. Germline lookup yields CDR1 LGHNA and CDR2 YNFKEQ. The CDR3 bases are TGTGCCAGCAGCCAAGAAGTTAGCGGGGTAGTGAATGAGCAGTTCTTC. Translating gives CASSQEVSGVVNEQFF.

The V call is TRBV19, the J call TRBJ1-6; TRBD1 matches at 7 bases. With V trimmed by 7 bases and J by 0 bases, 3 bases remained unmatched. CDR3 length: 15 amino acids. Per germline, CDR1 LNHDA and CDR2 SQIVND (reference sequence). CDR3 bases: TGTGCCAGTATGGGACAGAGCTCCTATAATTCACCCCTCCACTTT. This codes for CASMGQSSYNSPLHF.

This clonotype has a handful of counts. The CDR3 sequence is CASSFGPKETQYF. The CDR3 region has the DNA TGTGCCAGCAGCTTTGGCCCCAAAGAGACCCAGTACTTC. The chain joins TRBV7-2 to TRBJ2-5; D remains ambiguous. Per germline, CDR1 SGHTA and CDR2 FQGNSA. The ends were cut back, 3 bases at V and 3 bases at J, with 8 bases in the middle. This CDR3 spans 13 amino acids.

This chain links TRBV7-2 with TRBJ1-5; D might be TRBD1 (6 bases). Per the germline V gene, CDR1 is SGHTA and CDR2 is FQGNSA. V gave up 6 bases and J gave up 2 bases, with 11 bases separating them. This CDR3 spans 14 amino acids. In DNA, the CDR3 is TGTGCCAGCAGGGGTCCAGGGGGCAATCAGCCCCAGCATTTT. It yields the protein CASRGPGGNQPQHF. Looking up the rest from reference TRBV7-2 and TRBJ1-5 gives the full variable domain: GAGVSQSPSNKVTEKGKDVELRCDPISGHTALYWYRQSLGQGLEFLIYFQGNSAPDKSGLPSDRFSAERTGGSVSTLTIQRTQQEDSAVYLCASRGPGGNQPQHFGDGTRLSIL.

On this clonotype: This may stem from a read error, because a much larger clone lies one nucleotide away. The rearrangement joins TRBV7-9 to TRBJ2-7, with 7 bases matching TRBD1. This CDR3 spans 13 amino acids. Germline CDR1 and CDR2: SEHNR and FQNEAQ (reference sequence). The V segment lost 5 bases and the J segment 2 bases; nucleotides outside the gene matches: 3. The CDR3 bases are TGTGCCAGCAGCCGACAGGGAACCTACGAGCAGTACTTC. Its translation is CASSRQGTYEQYF.

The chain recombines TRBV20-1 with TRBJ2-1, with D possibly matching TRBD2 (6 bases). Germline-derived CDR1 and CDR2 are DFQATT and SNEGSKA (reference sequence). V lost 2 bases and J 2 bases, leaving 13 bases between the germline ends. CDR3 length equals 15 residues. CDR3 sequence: CSARSRREAYNEQFF. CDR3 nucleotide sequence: TGCAGTGCTAGATCACGCAGGGAGGCCTACAATGAGCAGTTCTTC.

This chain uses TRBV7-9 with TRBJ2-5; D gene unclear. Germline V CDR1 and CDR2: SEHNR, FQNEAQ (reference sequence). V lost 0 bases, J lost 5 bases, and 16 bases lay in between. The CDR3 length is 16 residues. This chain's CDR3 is CASSLAVGLLGETQYF. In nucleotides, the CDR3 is TGTGCCAGCAGCTTAGCGGTAGGTCTCCTTGGGGAGACCCAGTACTTC.

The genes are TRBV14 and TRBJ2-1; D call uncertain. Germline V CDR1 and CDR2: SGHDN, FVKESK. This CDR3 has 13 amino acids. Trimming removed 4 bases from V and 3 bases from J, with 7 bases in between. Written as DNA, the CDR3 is TGTGCCAGCAGCCGACTGTTCTACAATGAGCAGTTCTTC. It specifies CASSRLFYNEQFF.

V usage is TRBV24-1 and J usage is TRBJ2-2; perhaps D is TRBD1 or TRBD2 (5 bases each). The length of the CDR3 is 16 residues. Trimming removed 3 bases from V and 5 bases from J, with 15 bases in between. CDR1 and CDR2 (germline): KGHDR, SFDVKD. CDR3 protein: CATSDGTWGITGELFF. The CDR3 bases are TGTGCCACCAGTGATGGCACTTGGGGGATTACCGGGGAGCTGTTTTTT.

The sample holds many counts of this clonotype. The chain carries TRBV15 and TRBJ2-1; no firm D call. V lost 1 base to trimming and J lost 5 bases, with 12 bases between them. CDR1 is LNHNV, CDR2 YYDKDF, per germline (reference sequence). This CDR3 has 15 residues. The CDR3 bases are TGTGCCACCAGCAGAGGTTTTCAGCCCGACAATGAGCAGTTCTTC. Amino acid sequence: CATSRGFQPDNEQFF.

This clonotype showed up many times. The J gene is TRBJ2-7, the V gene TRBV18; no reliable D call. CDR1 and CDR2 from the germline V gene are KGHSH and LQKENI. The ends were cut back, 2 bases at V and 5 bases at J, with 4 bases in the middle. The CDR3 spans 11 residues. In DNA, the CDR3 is TGTGCCAGCTCACCAGGGGACGAGCAGTACTTC. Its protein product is CASSPGDEQYF.

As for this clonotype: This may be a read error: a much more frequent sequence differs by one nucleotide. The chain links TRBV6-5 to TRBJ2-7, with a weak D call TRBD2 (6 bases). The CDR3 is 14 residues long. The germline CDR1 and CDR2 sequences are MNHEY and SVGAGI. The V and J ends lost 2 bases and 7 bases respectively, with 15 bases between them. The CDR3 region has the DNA TGTGCCAGCAGTTACCTCCGGAGGGCCGATGAGCAGTACTTC. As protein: CASSYLRRADEQYF.

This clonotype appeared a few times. The CDR3 nucleotides are TGTGCCATCCGGATCCGGCGGGAGGGCCCCACAGATACGCAGTATTTT. Its protein is CAIRIRREGPTDTQYF. The chain employs TRBV10-3 and TRBJ2-3; 9 nucleotides agree with TRBD2. CDR3 length equals 16 residues. The V gene end was trimmed by 8 bases and the J gene end by 2 bases; junction bases not matched to a gene: 11. The germline V gene encodes CDR1 ENHRY and CDR2 SYGVKD.

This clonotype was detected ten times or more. CDR3 sequence: CATSRVTFQGAKTDTQYF. As DNA, the CDR3 is TGTGCCACCAGCAGAGTAACCTTCCAGGGGGCCAAGACAGATACGCAGTATTTT. This chain links TRBV15 with TRBJ2-3, with 8 bases identical to TRBD1. The CDR3 is made up of 18 amino acids. The V and J ends lost 1 base and 3 bases, in that order; junction bases with no gene match: 12. Per the germline V gene, CDR1 is LNHNV and CDR2 is YYDKDF (reference sequence).

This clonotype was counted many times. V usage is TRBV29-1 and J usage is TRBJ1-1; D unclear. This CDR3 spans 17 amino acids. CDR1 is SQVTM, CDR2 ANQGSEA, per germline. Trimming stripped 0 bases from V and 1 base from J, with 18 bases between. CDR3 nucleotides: TGCAGCGTTGAAGATGGAGACATCCTTGGGTGGAACACTGAAGCTTTCTTT. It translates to CSVEDGDILGWNTEAFF.

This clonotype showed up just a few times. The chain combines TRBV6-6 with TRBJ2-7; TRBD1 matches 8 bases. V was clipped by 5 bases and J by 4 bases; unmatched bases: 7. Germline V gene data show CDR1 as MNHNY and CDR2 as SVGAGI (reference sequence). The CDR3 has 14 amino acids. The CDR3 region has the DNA TGTGCCAGCAGTGACGGGACAGGTTTGTACGAGCAGTACTTC. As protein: CASSDGTGLYEQYF.

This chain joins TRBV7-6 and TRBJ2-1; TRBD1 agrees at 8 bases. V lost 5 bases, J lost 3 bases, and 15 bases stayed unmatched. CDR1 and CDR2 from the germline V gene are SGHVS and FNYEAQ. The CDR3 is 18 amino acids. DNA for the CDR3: TGTGCCAGCAGCCCCAGGGGCGGGACAGGTGTCAACTACAATGAGCAGTTCTTC. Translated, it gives CASSPRGGTGVNYNEQFF.

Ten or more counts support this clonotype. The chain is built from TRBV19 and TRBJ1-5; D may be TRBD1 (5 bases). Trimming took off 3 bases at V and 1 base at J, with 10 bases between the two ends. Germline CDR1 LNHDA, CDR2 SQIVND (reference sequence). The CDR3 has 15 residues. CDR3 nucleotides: TGTGCCAGTAGTATGGGGCGTAGGAGCAATCAGCCCCAGCATTTT. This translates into CASSMGRRSNQPQHF. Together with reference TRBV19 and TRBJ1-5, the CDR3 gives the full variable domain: DGGITQSPKYLFRKEGQNVTLSCEQNLNHDAMYWYRQDPGQGLRLIYYSQIVNDFQKGDIAEGYSVSREKKESFPLTVTSAQKNPTAFYLCASSMGRRSNQPQHFGDGTRLSIL.

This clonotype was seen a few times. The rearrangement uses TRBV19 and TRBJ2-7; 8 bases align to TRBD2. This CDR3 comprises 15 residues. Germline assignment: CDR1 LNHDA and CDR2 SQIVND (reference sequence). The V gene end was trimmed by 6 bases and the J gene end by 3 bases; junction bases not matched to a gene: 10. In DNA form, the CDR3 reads TGTGCCAGTAGACCAGGACGGGGGGGTTTCTACGAGCAGTACTTC. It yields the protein CASRPGRGGFYEQYF.

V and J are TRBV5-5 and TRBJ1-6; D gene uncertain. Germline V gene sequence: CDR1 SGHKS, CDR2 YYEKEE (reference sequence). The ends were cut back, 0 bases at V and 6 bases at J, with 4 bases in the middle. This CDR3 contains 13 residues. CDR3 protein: CASSLAGNSPLHF. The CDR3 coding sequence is TGTGCCAGCAGCTTGGCCGGTAATTCACCCCTCCACTTT.

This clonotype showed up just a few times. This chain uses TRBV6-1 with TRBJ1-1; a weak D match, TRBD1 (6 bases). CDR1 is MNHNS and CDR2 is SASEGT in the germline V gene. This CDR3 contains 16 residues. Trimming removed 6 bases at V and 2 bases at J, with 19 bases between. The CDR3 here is CASSLGQFSSNTEAFF. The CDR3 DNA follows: TGTGCCAGCAGCCTAGGACAGTTCTCCAGTAACACTGAAGCTTTCTTT.

CDR3 nucleotide sequence: TGTGCCAGCAGTTTTCGACGGATCATGAACACTGAAGCTTTCTTT. Its protein is CASSFRRIMNTEAFF. J is TRBJ1-1 and V is TRBV6-2 or TRBV6-3; no reliable D call. Trimming removed 4 bases at V and 0 bases at J, with 12 bases between. The V gene's germline CDR1 is MNHEY and CDR2 SVGEGT. This CDR3 region has 15 residues.

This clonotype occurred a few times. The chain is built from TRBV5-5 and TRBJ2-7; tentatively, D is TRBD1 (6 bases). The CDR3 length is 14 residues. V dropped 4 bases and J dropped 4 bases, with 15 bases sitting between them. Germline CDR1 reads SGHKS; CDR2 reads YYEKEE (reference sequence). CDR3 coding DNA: TGTGCCAGCAGCCGCGGCACAGGGATTTACGAGCAGTACTTC. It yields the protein CASSRGTGIYEQYF.

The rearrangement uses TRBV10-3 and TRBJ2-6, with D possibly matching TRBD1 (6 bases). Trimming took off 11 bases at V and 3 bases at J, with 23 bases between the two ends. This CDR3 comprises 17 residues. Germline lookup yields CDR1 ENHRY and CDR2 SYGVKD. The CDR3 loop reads CAAQDTGWSVGANVLTF. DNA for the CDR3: TGTGCCGCCCAAGATACAGGGTGGTCTGTTGGGGCCAACGTCCTGACTTTC.

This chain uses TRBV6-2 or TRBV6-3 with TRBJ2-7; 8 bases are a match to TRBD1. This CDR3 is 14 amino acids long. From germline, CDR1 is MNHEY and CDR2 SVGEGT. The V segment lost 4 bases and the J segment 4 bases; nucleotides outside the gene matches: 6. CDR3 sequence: CASSSGGGMYEQYF. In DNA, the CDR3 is TGTGCCAGCAGTTCAGGGGGCGGTATGTACGAGCAGTACTTC.

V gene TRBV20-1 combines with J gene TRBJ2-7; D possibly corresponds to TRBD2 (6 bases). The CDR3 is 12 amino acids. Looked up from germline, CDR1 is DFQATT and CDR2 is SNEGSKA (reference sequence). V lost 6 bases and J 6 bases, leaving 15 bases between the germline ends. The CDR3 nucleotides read TGCAGTGCGACCCCGGGAGTTAGCGAGCAGTACTTC. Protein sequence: CSATPGVSEQYF.